The 24 T cell receptor beta chains reported below all come from one sample, sequenced in a study of T-cell reconstitution after alpha-beta-depleted transplantation in children (dated by TCRdb to the mid-2010s). Receptors were amplified or captured by PCR. Instrument used: Illumina HiSeq 2500. TCR library preparation used molecular barcoding, with unique molecular identifiers applied to normalize quantification of the TCRbeta repertoire. TCRdb applied fastp at Q25 and MiXCR to the public reads, then kept only in-frame beta chains. For every CDR3 protein sequence, its rows merge into one entry that carries the most common genes and DNA. Present in this sample are about 230,000 distinct CDR3 sequences, 9.7% of which were seen just once. The top ten clonotypes cover about 4.9% of the sample. The sample here was PBMCs from the stem cell graft donor, taken from the stem cell graft. The receptor source for this set is a human donor who donated a stem cell graft to a child with SCID.

This clonotype showed up many times. The chain uses TRBV5-1 and TRBJ2-5; 9 nucleotides align to TRBD1. V dropped 2 bases and J dropped 5; count of bases not matched to a gene: 4. This CDR3 comprises 14 residues. Germline CDR1 and CDR2: SGHRS and YFSETQ. CDR3 sequence (DNA): TGCGCCAGCAGCTTTACAGGGGGCTGGGAGACCCAGTACTTC. Amino acid sequence: CASSFTGGWETQYF.

The CDR3, as DNA: TGCGCCAGCAGGCCCGGGACAGGGTACACAGATACGCAGTATTTT. It encodes CASRPGTGYTDTQYF. This sequence joins TRBV5-1 and TRBJ2-3, with 9 bases that match TRBD1. V trimming: 5 bases; J trimming: 2 bases; junction bases outside the gene matches: 6. The germline V gene encodes CDR1 SGHRS and CDR2 YFSETQ. The length of the CDR3 is 15 residues.

This clonotype was observed at least ten times. The genes are TRBV25-1 and TRBJ2-7; D is possibly TRBD2 (5 bases). The CDR3 is 14 residues long. The V end was cut by 4 bases, the J end by 2 bases, with 12 bases between. Germline CDR1 and CDR2: MGHDK and SYGVNS. This CDR3 is CASSARRVPYEQYF. The CDR3 DNA reads as TGTGCCAGCAGTGCCAGGCGGGTACCCTACGAGCAGTACTTC.

This clonotype occurred many times. This chain joins TRBV12-3 or TRBV12-4 and TRBJ1-4; D gene uncertain. This CDR3 contains 13 residues. V lost 6 bases, J lost 1 base, and 6 bases lay in between. The DNA for the CDR3 is TGTGCCAGCAGGAGAGGAACTAATGAAAAACTGTTTTTT. Translation gives CASRRGTNEKLFF.

Many counts were recorded for this clonotype. V usage is TRBV4-3 and J usage is TRBJ1-1, with 9 bases aligning to TRBD1. J gave up 7 bases and V 3 bases, and 6 bases lay outside the gene matches. This CDR3 is 14 amino acids long. CDR1 and CDR2 from the germline V gene are LGHNA and YSLEER. CDR3 protein: CASSQRDREGEAFF. The CDR3 nucleotides read TGCGCCAGCAGCCAGCGGGACAGGGAAGGTGAAGCTTTCTTT.

This clonotype was counted many times. The genes are TRBV5-1 and TRBJ1-4; TRBD1 matches at 7 bases. Germline lookup yields CDR1 SGHRS and CDR2 YFSETQ. V lost 1 base and J lost 8; bases outside the gene matches: 8. There are 15 residues in the CDR3. Here the CDR3 reads CASSLSGRGREKLFF. CDR3 nucleotides: TGCGCCAGCAGCTTGTCTGGCAGGGGGAGAGAAAAACTGTTTTTT.

This clonotype was recorded many times. The gene calls are TRBV5-6 and TRBJ2-7; D is unclear. The CDR3 extends over 13 amino acids. The germline V gene has CDR1 SGHDT and CDR2 YYEEEE. V lost 3 bases and J 3 bases, leaving 10 bases between the germline ends. The CDR3 coding sequence is TGTGCCAGCAGCTACGCCGAATTCTACGAGCAGTACTTC. It translates to CASSYAEFYEQYF. Drawing the rest from reference TRBV5-6 and TRBJ2-7, the complete variable domain is DAGVTQSPTHLIKTRGQQVTLRCSPKSGHDTVSWYQQALGQGPQFIFQYYEEEERQRGNFPDRFSGHQFPNYSSELNVNALLLGDSALYLCASSYAEFYEQYFGPGTRLTVT.

At least ten counts were recorded for this clonotype. As DNA, the CDR3 is TGCGCCAGCAGCCACCGGGACTTACTCACAGATACGCAGTATTTT. Translated: CASSHRDLLTDTQYF. The chain couples TRBV5-1 to TRBJ2-3; possibly TRBD2 for D (6 bases). Germline CDR1 reads SGHRS; CDR2 reads YFSETQ. CDR3 size: 15 residues. V was shortened by 4 bases and J by 2 bases, with 14 bases between the two germline ends.

This clonotype was seen at least ten times. This rearrangement joins TRBV5-5 to TRBJ1-4, with no clear D. Trimming took 2 bases from V and 4 from J, leaving 6 bases between them. Germline V gene data show CDR1 as SGHKS and CDR2 as YYEKEE (reference sequence). The CDR3 covers 13 residues. The CDR3 reads CASSFFYNEKLFF. The CDR3 DNA sequence: TGTGCCAGCAGCTTCTTTTATAATGAAAAACTGTTTTTT. Full variable domain (remainder filled in from reference TRBV5-5 and TRBJ1-4): DAGVTQSPTHLIKTRGQQVTLRCSPISGHKSVSWYQQVLGQGPQFIFQYYEKEERGRGNFPDRFSARQFPNYSSELNVNALLLGDSALYLCASSFFYNEKLFFGSGTQLSVL.

This clonotype came up many times. This rearrangement joins TRBV7-3 to TRBJ2-1; possibly TRBD2 for D (5 bases). The ends were cut back, 2 bases at V and 9 bases at J, with 8 bases in the middle. The CDR3 has 12 amino acids. Germline V gene sequence: CDR1 SGHTA, CDR2 FQGTGA. CDR3 protein: CASSLGAGEQFF. CDR3 DNA: TGTGCCAGCAGCTTAGGTGCGGGTGAGCAGTTCTTC.

This clonotype was seen ten or more times. The V gene is TRBV7-2, the J gene TRBJ1-2, with D unresolved. Per germline, CDR1 SGHTA and CDR2 FQGNSA. CDR3 size: 14 residues. V gave up 1 base and J gave up 2 bases, with 8 bases separating them. The CDR3 region is CASSLGPENYGYTF. CDR3 bases: TGTGCCAGCAGCTTAGGTCCGGAGAACTATGGCTACACCTTC.

This clonotype has a count of ten or more. The rearrangement uses TRBV5-1 and TRBJ2-7, with D maybe TRBD1 (5 bases). In germline, CDR1 is SGHRS, CDR2 YFSETQ. The CDR3 is 15 residues long. Deletions cut 0 bases from V and 3 bases from J, with 13 bases between. The CDR3 protein is CASSLGGGPNYEQYF. The CDR3 coding sequence is TGCGCCAGCAGCTTGGGGGGCGGTCCCAACTACGAGCAGTACTTC.

The gene calls are TRBV27 and TRBJ2-1; 8 bases map to TRBD1. There are 15 residues in the CDR3. Losses at the gene ends were 9 bases for V and 3 bases for J; bases not matched to a gene: 10. Germline V CDR1 and CDR2: MNHEY, SMNVEV (reference sequence). The CDR3 coding sequence is TGTGCCAGTAAGACACCGGGACAGGACTACAATGAGCAGTTCTTC. Its translation: CASKTPGQDYNEQFF.

This clonotype was counted ten times or more. The chain couples TRBV4-2 to TRBJ2-5, with 7 bases matching TRBD2. The CDR3 is 17 residues long. Per germline, CDR1 LGHNA and CDR2 YNFKEQ. V lost 0 bases and J lost 5; bases outside the gene matches: 12. Written as DNA, the CDR3 is TGTGCCAGCAGCCAAGATACAGTTTCTAGCGGTTCGGAGACCCAGTACTTC. It yields the protein CASSQDTVSSGSETQYF.

This clonotype was observed many times. The chain links TRBV7-9 to TRBJ2-1, with D unclear. The ends were cut back, 1 base at V and 6 bases at J, with 13 bases in the middle. The CDR3 totals 15 residues. The germline CDR1 and CDR2 sequences are SEHNR and FQNEAQ (reference sequence). The CDR3 here is CASSLVGLNLNEQFF. The CDR3 coding sequence is TGTGCCAGCAGCTTAGTAGGGCTCAACCTCAATGAGCAGTTCTTC. Full variable domain (outside the CDR3, taken from reference TRBV7-9 and TRBJ2-1): DTGVSQNPRHKITKRGQNVTFRCDPISEHNRLYWYRQTLGQGPEFLTYFQNEAQLEKSRLLSDRFSAERPKGSFSTLEIQRTEQGDSAMYLCASSLVGLNLNEQFFGPGTRLTVL.

This clonotype was detected many times. This chain links TRBV7-9 with TRBJ1-1, with no clear D. Between the trimmed V and J ends, which lost 2 bases and 11 bases, there was a span of 15 bases. Germline V lookup: CDR1 SEHNR, CDR2 FQNEAQ (reference sequence). This CDR3 has 13 amino acids. The chain's CDR3 is CASSLYWEGGAFF. Written as DNA, the CDR3 is TGTGCCAGCAGCTTATATTGGGAGGGCGGCGCTTTCTTT.

Many counts were recorded for this clonotype. J is TRBJ2-7 and V is TRBV20-1; D assignment may be TRBD1 or TRBD2 (7 bases each). Germline V lookup: CDR1 DFQATT, CDR2 SNEGSKA (reference sequence). Trimming removed 3 bases at V and 9 bases at J, with 18 bases between. The CDR3 has 13 amino acids. In DNA, the CDR3 is TGCAGTGCTAGTCCCCCAGGGGGGGTGTTGCAGTACTTC. Protein sequence: CSASPPGGVLQYF.

In this sample, this clonotype turned up many times. This chain links TRBV9 with TRBJ2-7; D not resolved. The V and J ends lost 0 bases and 2 bases respectively, with 12 bases between them. The V gene's germline CDR1 is SGDLS and CDR2 YYNGEE. This CDR3 has 15 amino acids. The CDR3 region has the DNA TGTGCCAGCAGCGTAGCCTCTTCTGGGGCCTACGAGCAGTACTTC. The encoded protein is CASSVASSGAYEQYF.

In its sample, this clonotype was seen many times. V usage is TRBV11-2 and J usage is TRBJ1-1, with D hard to call. V was shortened by 1 base and J by 3 bases, with 6 bases between the two germline ends. In germline, CDR1 is SGHAT, CDR2 FQNNGV. The CDR3 totals 13 residues. The CDR3 sequence: CASSLARDTEAFF. The CDR3 coding sequence is TGTGCCAGCAGCTTAGCGCGGGACACTGAAGCTTTCTTT.

V usage is TRBV30 and J usage is TRBJ2-3, with TRBD1 matching over 9 bases. Germline V gives CDR1 GTSNPN, CDR2 SVGIG (reference sequence). CDR3 length: 16 residues. The ends lost 2 bases at V and 3 bases at J; junction bases unmatched: 9. The CDR3: CAWSSYDRGWTDTQYF. The CDR3 bases are TGTGCCTGGAGTTCTTATGACAGGGGGTGGACAGATACGCAGTATTTT. Full variable domain (outside the CDR3, taken from reference TRBV30 and TRBJ2-3): SQTIHQWPATLVQPVGSPLSLECTVEGTSNPNLYWYRQAAGRGLQLLFYSVGIGQISSEVPQNLSASRPQDRQFILSSKKLLLSDSGFYLCAWSSYDRGWTDTQYFGPGTRLTVL.

This clonotype was seen at least ten times. The J gene is TRBJ2-1, the V gene TRBV3-1; TRBD1 matches at 10 bases. The CDR3 runs 14 residues. Trimming at V came to 4 bases and at J to 6 bases, leaving 3 bases not matched to a gene. Looked up from germline, CDR1 is LGHDT and CDR2 is YNNKEL (reference sequence). Written as DNA, the CDR3 is TGTGCCAGCAGCCTGGGGACAGGGGTCAATGAGCAGTTCTTC. Amino acids: CASSLGTGVNEQFF.

This clonotype appeared many times. The chain carries TRBV29-1 and TRBJ1-1, with 7 positions matching TRBD1. The CDR3 has 10 residues. J was trimmed by 8 bases and V by 7 bases; bases with no gene match: 4. CDR1 is SQVTM, CDR2 ANQGSEA, per germline. The chain's CDR3 is CSGRDREAFF. DNA of the CDR3: TGCAGCGGCCGGGACAGAGAAGCTTTCTTT.

This clonotype was found many times. The J gene is TRBJ2-6, the V gene TRBV28; D is unclear. The germline CDR1 and CDR2 sequences are MDHEN and SYDVKM. The CDR3 contains 19 residues. Trimming took off 3 bases at V and 4 bases at J, with 22 bases between the two ends. CDR3 sequence reads: CASSFPENRLSAGANVLTF. The CDR3 bases are TGTGCCAGCAGTTTTCCGGAAAACCGCCTCTCTGCAGGGGCCAACGTCCTGACTTTC.

This clonotype showed up many times. This rearrangement joins TRBV11-1 to TRBJ2-5; 11 bases are a match to TRBD2. Germline V CDR1 and CDR2: SGHAT, FQDESV (reference sequence). Unmatched junction bases numbered 7, after V lost 5 bases and J lost 2 bases. The CDR3 length is 16 residues. The CDR3 sequence is CASSPTSGANQETQYF. Here the CDR3 DNA reads TGTGCCAGCAGCCCGACTAGCGGGGCTAATCAAGAGACCCAGTACTTC.